The 13 T cell receptor beta chains reported below all come from one sample, sequenced in a study of OX40 agonist ivuxolimab in advanced cancers. Sequencing was performed with immunoSEQ multiplex PCR; in TCRdb, only in-frame clones are kept and a portion is missing. The sample records tens of thousands of clones, around 85% being singletons. Source: CD4+ or CD8+ T cells sorted from blood, taken in a trial of the OX40 agonist ivuxolimab. These receptors came from an adult with an advanced solid tumor such as melanoma, head and neck, liver or kidney cancer.

Here the CDR3 reads CASSKVRWAGGKNIQYF. CDR3 DNA sequence: TGTGCCAGCAGCAAAGTAAGGTGGGCAGGGGGCAAAAACATTCAGTACTTC. V usage is TRBV21-1 and J usage is TRBJ2-4; the D call of TRBD1 is as the table states it, not checked on the DNA. TRBV21-1 has pseudogene status. This CDR3 spans 17 amino acids.

The genes are TRBV7-2 and TRBJ1-5; D is undetermined. Per the germline V gene, CDR1 is SGHTA and CDR2 is FQGNSA. The CDR3 covers 14 residues. Trimming took 2 bases from V and 4 from J, leaving 9 bases between them. The CDR3 loop reads CASSLSTVNQPQHF. The CDR3 DNA follows: TGTGCCAGCAGCTTAAGTACAGTTAATCAGCCCCAGCATTTT.

The rearrangement uses TRBV7-2 and TRBJ1-4, with 11 nucleotides matching TRBD1. The junction had 4 bases not matched to a gene; V was cut back by 6 bases and J by 1 base. Germline assignment: CDR1 SGHTA and CDR2 FQGNSA. The CDR3 consists of 16 residues. CDR3 nucleotide sequence: TGTGCCAGCAGTCGGGACAGGGGGGGAACTAATGAAAAACTGTTTTTT. This gives the protein CASSRDRGGTNEKLFF.

The chain recombines TRBV30 with TRBJ1-1; 10 nucleotides align to TRBD1. This CDR3 region has 14 residues. Trimming cost V 4 bases and J 6 bases; bases outside gene matches: 8. CDR1 and CDR2 from the germline V gene are GTSNPN and SVGIG (reference sequence). CDR3 nucleotides: TGTGCCTGGACTTCAGGACAGGGGGTATCTGAAGCTTTCTTT. Its translation is CAWTSGQGVSEAFF.

The chain recombines TRBV10-3 with TRBJ2-3, with TRBD2 matching over 12 bases. Germline V CDR1 and CDR2: ENHRY, SYGVKD. The length of the CDR3 is 18 residues. The J segment lost 2 bases and the V segment lost 1 base, leaving 7 bases of the junction unmatched. This CDR3 reads CAISELSSGGADTDTQYF. CDR3 DNA: TGTGCCATCAGTGAGTTGTCTAGCGGGGGGGCAGACACAGATACGCAGTATTTT.

The chain uses TRBV9 and TRBJ2-7; perhaps TRBD2 as D (6 bases). The CDR3 has 16 amino acids. Germline loops: CDR1 SGDLS, CDR2 YYNGEE. V lost 0 bases and J 0 bases, leaving 13 bases between the germline ends. CDR3 region: CASSVAGGISSYEQYF. In DNA form, the CDR3 reads TGTGCCAGCAGCGTAGCCGGGGGAATCTCCTCCTACGAGCAGTACTTC.

The chain uses TRBV7-9 and TRBJ1-1; D is uncertain. Trimming took off 1 base at V and 7 bases at J, with 4 bases between the two ends. The germline gives CDR1 SEHNR, CDR2 FQNEAQ (reference sequence). CDR3 size: 11 residues. CDR3 in amino acids: CASSLVVEAFF. CDR3 bases: TGTGCCAGCAGCTTAGTTGTTGAAGCTTTCTTT.

The chain couples TRBV6-6 to TRBJ2-2; 9 bases map to TRBD1. Germline loops: CDR1 MNHNY, CDR2 SVGAGI (reference sequence). The CDR3 runs 16 residues. The trim removed 5 bases at V and 0 bases at J, leaving 4 bases unmatched. CDR3 sequence (DNA): TGTGCCAGCAGTCCCCGACAGGGGGCGAACACCGGGGAGCTGTTTTTT. This translates into CASSPRQGANTGELFF.

This chain uses TRBV4-3 with TRBJ1-2; D is unclear. V was shortened by 1 base and J by 4 bases, with 22 bases between the two germline ends. CDR1 and CDR2 from the germline V gene are LGHNA and YSLEER. This CDR3 spans 18 amino acids. The CDR3, as DNA: TGCGCCAGCAGCCAAGTCATTGTATTCGGGGAAAGTTCCTATGGCTACACCTTC. Amino acids: CASSQVIVFGESSYGYTF.

The CDR3 nucleotides are TGTGCCAGCAGTCCAGGCAGGGAACAGGGGAATTACGAGCAGTACTTC. This encodes CASSPGREQGNYEQYF. The chain links TRBV28 to TRBJ2-7; 7 nucleotides match TRBD1. The CDR3 is made up of 16 amino acids. J gave up 4 bases and V 5 bases, and 14 bases lay outside the gene matches. The germline V gene has CDR1 MDHEN and CDR2 SYDVKM.

This clone was observed once. The chain joins TRBV27 to TRBJ1-2, with D maybe TRBD1 (6 bases). This CDR3 is 13 amino acids long. V was shortened by 0 bases and J by 8 bases, with 10 bases between the two germline ends. Germline V gene data show CDR1 as MNHEY and CDR2 as SMNVEV (reference sequence). In nucleotides, the CDR3 is TGTGCCAGCAGTTTATCTCGGCAGGGGGGCTACACCTTC. This encodes CASSLSRQGGYTF.

Concerning this clone: A read error may account for a junction end that differs from germline. Other DNA sequences in this specimen translate into the identical CDR3. The V and J genes are TRBV7-9 and TRBJ1-1, with 8 bases lining up with TRBD1. In germline, CDR1 is SEHNR, CDR2 FQNEAQ (reference sequence). This CDR3 has 14 residues. In DNA form, the CDR3 reads TGTGCCAGCAGTTCTACCGGACAGGGTAAGGAAGCCTTCTTT. This encodes CASSSTGQGKEAFF.

This clone was picked up one time. The chain is built from TRBV6-5 and TRBJ2-1; 10 nucleotides align to TRBD2. The CDR3 totals 15 residues. From germline, CDR1 is MNHEY and CDR2 SVGAGI. Losses at the gene ends were 2 bases for V and 4 bases for J; bases not matched to a gene: 2. For the CDR3, the DNA is TGTGCCAGCAGTTACCAGCGGGGGGGGTACAATGAGCAGTTCTTC. Translating it yields CASSYQRGGYNEQFF.